Described below is a single TCR beta chain sequence and its context. What it binds is unknown. This sample was taken from a study of T cell repertoires in cytomegalovirus infection. The overall study: Recently identified HLA-C-restricted CMV epitopes were among the peptides used. Carrying CMV and the relevant HLA type showed in public TCR beta signatures.

Each CDR3 protein gets one entry after TCRdb re-called the reads with MiXCR. The table has fewer than 1,000,000 distinct CDR3 sequences, around 30% seen once. Findings and limits, study-wide: Predominance within the ex vivo response was attributable to HLA-C-restricted CMV-specific TCR beta clonotypes.

The TCR originated in a human donor in good health (CMV status not recorded). Some clones in this sample may be carry-over from other donors' samples. The sequenced sample was cultured CD8+ T cells from PBMCs, obtained from culture after CMV antigen stimulation.

The CDR3 DNA follows: TGTGCCAGCAGCTACGACCCTAGCGGGGGGGTGGCAGATACGCAGTATTTT. Protein: CASSYDPSGGVADTQYF. The chain uses TRBV2 and TRBJ2-3, with 12 nucleotides matching TRBD2. V shed 6 bases and J 4 bases; nucleotides not matched to a gene: 11. The V gene's germline CDR1 is SNHLY and CDR2 FYNNEI. This CDR3 is 17 amino acids long.